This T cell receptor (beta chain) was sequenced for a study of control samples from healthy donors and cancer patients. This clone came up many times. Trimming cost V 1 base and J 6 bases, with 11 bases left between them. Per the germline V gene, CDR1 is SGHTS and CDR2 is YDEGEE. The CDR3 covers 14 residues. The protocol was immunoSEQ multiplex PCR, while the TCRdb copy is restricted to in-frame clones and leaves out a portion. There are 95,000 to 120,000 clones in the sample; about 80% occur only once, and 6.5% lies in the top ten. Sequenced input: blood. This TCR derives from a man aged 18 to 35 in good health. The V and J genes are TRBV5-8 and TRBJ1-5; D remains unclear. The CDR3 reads CASSLWGSGQPQHF. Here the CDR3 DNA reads TGTGCCAGCAGCTTGTGGGGTAGCGGTCAGCCCCAGCATTTT.